The next 14 T cell receptor beta chains were all read from a single sample in a study of identical twins. TCRdb fed the 5' RACE reads into MiXCR, producing one record per CDR3 protein. Of around 690,000 distinct CDR3 sequences listed, about 20% are singletons. Another study also made use of these data, one on T cells expressing NK-cell markers.

What was sequenced was PBMCs. These receptors all stem from a woman in her late teens or twenties in good health.

This clonotype was observed a single time. This chain connects TRBV27 to TRBJ2-3; TRBD2 matches 9 bases. Trimming took 4 bases from V and 0 from J; bases not matched to a gene: 8. Germline assignment: CDR1 MNHEY and CDR2 SMNVEV (reference sequence). This CDR3 comprises 17 residues. CDR3 nucleotides: TGTGCCAGCAGTTCTTTGGGTAGCGGGAGAAGCACAGATACGCAGTATTTT. It encodes CASSSLGSGRSTDTQYF.

The gene calls are TRBV9 and TRBJ2-1; D might be TRBD1 (7 bases). Between the trimmed V and J ends, which lost 3 bases and 10 bases, there was a span of 20 bases. CDR1 is SGDLS, CDR2 YYNGEE, per germline. The CDR3 length is 15 residues. The CDR3 DNA is TGTGCCAGCAGCGGGGGACTGGCGGGACAGCGGGAGCAGTTCTTC. This codes for CASSGGLAGQREQFF.

A few counts support this clonotype. The CDR3 sequence is CASSPGGTASYEQYF. The CDR3 DNA is TGCGCCAGCAGTCCAGGCGGGACAGCCTCCTACGAGCAGTACTTC. V gene TRBV5-1 combines with J gene TRBJ2-7; D is possibly TRBD1 (7 bases). There are 15 residues in the CDR3. Germline V lookup: CDR1 SGHRS, CDR2 YFSETQ. V gave up 5 bases and J gave up 0 bases, with 15 bases separating them.

This clonotype was detected only a few times. The V call is TRBV20-1, the J call TRBJ1-2, with unresolved D. V lost 0 bases to trimming and J lost 5 bases, with 10 bases between them. There are 13 residues in the CDR3. CDR1 is DFQATT, CDR2 SNEGSKA, per germline (reference sequence). The CDR3 DNA sequence: TGCAGTGCTAGAGAGTCGAGGACTTATGGCTACACCTTC. This encodes CSARESRTYGYTF.

This rearrangement joins TRBV6-5 to TRBJ2-3, with 9 bases that match TRBD2. There are 17 residues in the CDR3. With 2 bases clipped from V and 1 base from J, the junction kept 7 bases outside the gene matches. The germline gives CDR1 MNHEY, CDR2 SVGAGI. The CDR3, as DNA: TGTGCCAGCAGTTACCTCGCATTAGCGGGGGGCACAGATACGCAGTATTTT. Translation: CASSYLALAGGTDTQYF.

The genes are TRBV12-3 or TRBV12-4 and TRBJ1-1; 7 bases are a match to TRBD1. This CDR3 spans 13 amino acids. Trimming at V came to 8 bases and at J to 10 bases, leaving 13 bases not matched to a gene. The CDR3 DNA follows: TGTGCCAGCTCTAATTACAGGGGCGCCAGAGCTTTCTTT. Translated: CASSNYRGARAFF.

This clonotype has ten or more counts. The V and J genes are TRBV5-1 and TRBJ2-5; a weak D match, TRBD1 (6 bases). Germline CDR1 and CDR2: SGHRS and YFSETQ. Between the trimmed V and J ends, which lost 4 bases and 1 base, there was a span of 14 bases. There are 15 residues in the CDR3. CDR3 nucleotides: TGCGCCAGCAGCCCCGAGGGGGTAAGCCAAGAGACCCAGTACTTC. This sequence encodes CASSPEGVSQETQYF. Variable domain in full (rest from reference TRBV5-1 and TRBJ2-5): KAGVTQTPRYLIKTRGQQVTLSCSPISGHRSVSWYQQTPGQGLQFLFEYFSETQRNKGNFPGRFSGRQFSNSRSEMNVSTLELGDSALYLCASSPEGVSQETQYFGPGTRLLVL.

This chain links TRBV5-1 with TRBJ2-1; D may be TRBD2 (6 bases). The length of the CDR3 is 13 residues. CDR1 SGHRS and CDR2 YFSETQ come from the germline V gene. V was pared by 2 bases and J by 10 bases, with 13 bases between. CDR3 loop: CASSFGGSREQFF. The DNA of the CDR3 is TGCGCCAGCAGCTTTGGGGGGTCCAGAGAGCAGTTCTTC.

V and J are TRBV24-1 and TRBJ2-1; D may be TRBD2 (6 bases). This CDR3 comprises 12 residues. The V and J ends lost 5 bases and 10 bases respectively, with 11 bases between them. Germline CDR1 reads KGHDR; CDR2 reads SFDVKD. The CDR3 nucleotides are TGTGCCACCAGTGTTAGCGGTAGGGAGCAGTTCTTC. Encoded protein: CATSVSGREQFF.

This clonotype came up a few times. The V gene is TRBV12-3 or TRBV12-4, the J gene TRBJ2-2; TRBD2 aligns across 10 bases. Trimming removed 6 bases from V and 4 bases from J; junction bases left unmatched: 8. CDR3 length: 16 residues. The CDR3 loop reads CASRPSGGTSTGELFF. The CDR3 DNA reads as TGTGCCAGCAGACCTAGCGGGGGAACTTCCACCGGGGAGCTGTTTTTT.

J is TRBJ2-3 and V is TRBV20-1; 9 bases align to TRBD2. Germline CDR1 reads DFQATT; CDR2 reads SNEGSKA (reference sequence). CDR3 size: 16 residues. Losses at the gene ends were 3 bases for V and 5 bases for J; bases not matched to a gene: 12. DNA of the CDR3: TGCAGTGCTAGCAAGGATTACGCGGGGGGGCAAGATACGCAGTATTTT. It translates to CSASKDYAGGQDTQYF.

V gene TRBV6-2 or TRBV6-3 combines with J gene TRBJ2-7; 9 nucleotides line up with TRBD2. Unmatched junction bases numbered 13, after V lost 2 bases and J lost 5 bases. The CDR3 has 17 amino acids. Germline V gene lookup returns CDR1 MNHEY and CDR2 SVGEGT. The CDR3 is CASSYRIRAGGPHEQYF. The CDR3 DNA is TGTGCCAGCAGTTACAGGATCCGAGCGGGAGGCCCGCACGAGCAGTACTTC.

The CDR3 spells CASSQGLGYTF. The CDR3 DNA follows: TGTGCCAGCAGTCAAGGGTTAGGCTACACCTTC. The gene calls are TRBV27 and TRBJ1-2; D is unresolved. V was shortened by 5 bases and J by 8 bases, with 9 bases between the two germline ends. This CDR3 has 11 amino acids. In germline, CDR1 is MNHEY, CDR2 SMNVEV (reference sequence).

This clonotype has a count of ten or more. This chain joins TRBV4-2 and TRBJ2-7; D is possibly TRBD1 (5 bases). The ends were cut back, 0 bases at V and 2 bases at J, with 14 bases in the middle. CDR3 length: 16 amino acids. CDR1 LGHNA and CDR2 YNFKEQ come from the germline V gene. CDR3 residues: CASSQDRGSLTYEQYF. The CDR3, as DNA: TGTGCCAGCAGCCAAGATAGGGGCTCCCTGACCTACGAGCAGTACTTC.